Below are 9 T cell receptor beta chains sequenced from a single sample in a study of T cells in localized non-small cell lung cancer. Clones were sequenced by immunoSEQ multiplex PCR, and TCRdb holds only the in-frame ones, with some missing. The profile shows more than 15,000 clones, over 75% of them singletons. This sample comprised peripheral blood, obtained before any cancer treatment. These receptors were obtained from a man aged 40-75 years with stage I lung adenocarcinoma.

This chain links TRBV6-5 with TRBJ1-1, with D possibly being TRBD1 (6 bases). Germline V gives CDR1 MNHEY, CDR2 SVGAGI. This CDR3 contains 15 residues. Trimming stripped 8 bases from V and 5 bases from J, with 21 bases between. The CDR3: CASQGRPRGKTEAFF. Written as DNA, the CDR3 is TGTGCCAGCCAGGGACGGCCGAGGGGGAAAACTGAAGCTTTCTTT.

There are a few counts of this clone. The chain uses TRBV2 and TRBJ1-3; D possibly corresponds to TRBD1 (5 bases). Germline CDR1 reads SNHLY; CDR2 reads FYNNEI. Trimming took off 0 bases at V and 9 bases at J, with 15 bases between the two ends. The CDR3 contains 15 residues. Written as DNA, the CDR3 is TGTGCCAGCAGTGAAGCGCTTGGGGGAAAAGGCACCATATATTTT. This gives the protein CASSEALGGKGTIYF.

This clone was seen more than once but under ten times. The CDR3 loop is CASSANMASGGYTDTQYF. In DNA form, the CDR3 reads TGTGCCAGCAGTGCAAACATGGCCTCAGGGGGGTACACAGATACGCAGTATTTT. The chain uses TRBV6-1 and TRBJ2-3, with D perhaps TRBD1 (7 bases). The germline V and J ends were trimmed by 4 bases and 2 bases, with 22 bases remaining between them. The germline V gene encodes CDR1 MNHNS and CDR2 SASEGT. CDR3 size: 18 residues.

The gene calls are TRBV6-6 and TRBJ2-5; 7 nucleotides line up with TRBD2. V trimming: 8 bases; J trimming: 4 bases; junction bases outside the gene matches: 13. CDR1 and CDR2 (germline): MNHNY, SVGAGI (reference sequence). The CDR3 is 15 residues long. DNA for the CDR3: TGTGCCAGCGCCTCTCCGGTAGCGGGTAGAGAGACCCAGTACTTC. This encodes CASASPVAGRETQYF.

This sequence joins TRBV6-6 and TRBJ1-1; D ambiguous. CDR1 and CDR2 from the germline V gene are MNHNY and SVGAGI (reference sequence). There are 14 residues in the CDR3. The ends were cut back, 4 bases at V and 0 bases at J, with 9 bases in the middle. The DNA for the CDR3 is TGTGCCAGCAGTTTCGAGGGTATGAACACTGAAGCTTTCTTT. Translated: CASSFEGMNTEAFF.

V usage is TRBV7-3 and J usage is TRBJ2-7, with 8 bases lining up with TRBD1. The CDR3 is 16 amino acids. Germline CDR1 reads SGHTA; CDR2 reads FQGTGA. V shed 5 bases and J 2 bases; nucleotides not matched to a gene: 11. CDR3 sequence reads: CASSLPRRQGTYEQYF. In DNA, the CDR3 is TGTGCCAGCAGCCTCCCCCGCCGACAGGGGACCTACGAGCAGTACTTC.

The CDR3 DNA follows: TGTGCCAGCAGGCCGAATGGGGGCTACAATGAGCAGTTCTTC. Translation: CASRPNGGYNEQFF. J is TRBJ2-1 and V is TRBV7-2; the D gene could be TRBD1 or TRBD2 (5 bases each). Germline V gene lookup returns CDR1 SGHTA and CDR2 FQGNSA. Trimming removed 6 bases from V and 3 bases from J, with 12 bases in between. CDR3 size: 14 residues.

The chain joins TRBV12-5 to TRBJ2-1; D possibly corresponds to TRBD2 (6 bases). The CDR3 contains 15 residues. V was shortened by 4 bases and J by 5 bases, with 15 bases between the two germline ends. Germline V gives CDR1 LGHNT, CDR2 FRNRAP. Written as DNA, the CDR3 is TGTGCTAGTGGTTCCCCGGGACTCGGGAACAATGAGCAGTTCTTC. Its translation is CASGSPGLGNNEQFF.

This chain connects TRBV5-8 to TRBJ1-1; D unresolved. Per the germline V gene, CDR1 is SGHTS and CDR2 is YDEGEE. Trimming stripped 2 bases from V and 2 bases from J, with 7 bases between. The CDR3 is 13 amino acids. The CDR3 region is CASSFASNTEAFF. In nucleotides, the CDR3 is TGTGCCAGCAGCTTTGCAAGTAACACTGAAGCTTTCTTT. Drawing the rest from reference TRBV5-8 and TRBJ1-1, the complete variable domain is EAGVTQSPTHLIKTRGQQATLRCSPISGHTSVYWYQQALGLGLQFLLWYDEGEERNRGNFPPRFSGRQFPNYSSELNVNALELEDSALYLCASSFASNTEAFFGQGTRLTVV.